A single sample gave rise to the 28 T cell receptor beta chains below, sequenced in a study of cytomegalovirus exposure and HLA in healthy donors. Use of 60 Vbeta and 13 Jbeta primers characterized the PCR. Profiled with immunoSEQ multiplex PCR; TCRdb holds only in-frame clones, not every one. The sample has some 150,000 clones, more than 75% seen once. The sample taken for sequencing was PBMCs. These receptors all stem from a woman aged 18-29 years in good health and CMV-seronegative.

The chain uses TRBV5-1 and TRBJ2-7; a possible D gene is TRBD1 (5 bases). The CDR3 sequence is 17 residues long. CDR1 and CDR2 (germline): SGHRS, YFSETQ. Trimming removed 1 base from V and 5 bases from J, with 22 bases in between. CDR3 sequence (DNA): TGCGCCAGCAGCTTGTTTACTCGATTAGGGGCAGTCAACGAGCAGTACTTC. It translates to CASSLFTRLGAVNEQYF.

This clone is a singleton in its sample. This chain joins TRBV9 and TRBJ2-3; no clear D gene. The CDR3 length is 18 residues. Trimming took off 0 bases at V and 1 base at J, with 18 bases between the two ends. CDR1 is SGDLS, CDR2 YYNGEE, per germline. The CDR3 is CASSVASRPVFGTDTQYF. CDR3 nucleotides: TGTGCCAGCAGCGTAGCTTCCAGGCCGGTATTTGGCACAGATACGCAGTATTTT.

The V and J genes are TRBV28 and TRBJ2-3; possibly TRBD1 for D (5 bases). Trimming shortened V by 10 bases and J by 6 bases, and 14 bases separated the two germline ends. The germline gives CDR1 MDHEN, CDR2 SYDVKM. The CDR3 has 12 amino acids. The CDR3 spells CATSTVRDTQYF. In DNA, the CDR3 is TGTGCCACCTCGACAGTGAGGGATACGCAGTATTTT.

This clone was detected a few times. This rearrangement joins TRBV5-6 to TRBJ2-2, with D possibly being TRBD2 (7 bases). CDR3 size: 15 residues. Trimming took off 4 bases at V and 4 bases at J, with 14 bases between the two ends. Germline V gives CDR1 SGHDT, CDR2 YYEEEE. DNA of the CDR3: TGTGCCAGCAGCCTGGGGGGGCGCCTCACCGGGGAGCTGTTTTTT. Its translation is CASSLGGRLTGELFF.

The CDR3 DNA reads TGTGCCACCCAGGGTAGTAGCGGGAGGGAAAACAATGAGCAGTTCTTC. This sequence encodes CATQGSSGRENNEQFF. The V and J genes are TRBV19 and TRBJ2-1; TRBD2 agrees at 11 bases. The length of the CDR3 is 16 residues. Germline V lookup: CDR1 LNHDA, CDR2 SQIVND (reference sequence). V was pared by 10 bases and J by 5 bases, with 13 bases of the junction left unmatched.

The chain links TRBV7-9 to TRBJ1-1, with D maybe TRBD1 (6 bases). V was trimmed by 5 bases and J by 11 bases, leaving 15 bases between them. CDR1 is SEHNR, CDR2 FQNEAQ, per germline (reference sequence). This CDR3 is 12 amino acids long. This chain's CDR3 is CASSKDSLKAFF. Written as DNA, the CDR3 is TGTGCCAGCAGCAAGGACAGCCTGAAGGCTTTCTTT.

The chain is built from TRBV5-1 and TRBJ2-1, with TRBD2 as a possible D gene (6 bases). The CDR3 runs 15 residues. Germline assignment: CDR1 SGHRS and CDR2 YFSETQ. V lost 5 bases and J 9 bases, leaving 21 bases between the germline ends. The CDR3 region has the DNA TGCGCCAGCAGACTAACCGGGACTCCCCAACGTGAGCAGTTCTTC. It codes for CASRLTGTPQREQFF.

This rearrangement joins TRBV2 to TRBJ2-5; no reliable D call. The CDR3 consists of 12 residues. V lost 7 bases to trimming and J lost 2 bases, with 8 bases between them. CDR1 and CDR2 from the germline V gene are SNHLY and FYNNEI. This CDR3 is CASTQEQETQYF. For the CDR3, the DNA is TGTGCCAGCACCCAGGAACAAGAGACCCAGTACTTC.

The chain has TRBV29-1 and TRBJ1-1; 7 nucleotides agree with TRBD1. The CDR3 consists of 13 residues. V lost 7 bases and J lost 2; bases outside the gene matches: 7. Germline V gene sequence: CDR1 SQVTM, CDR2 ANQGSEA. CDR3 sequence: CSAPGQLNTEAFF. The CDR3 region has the DNA TGCAGCGCCCCGGGACAGCTCAACACTGAAGCTTTCTTT.

The rearrangement links TRBV9 to TRBJ2-5; tentative D call: TRBD1 (6 bases). This CDR3 is built from 13 residues. Trimming stripped 3 bases from V and 5 bases from J, with 11 bases between. CDR1 is SGDLS, CDR2 YYNGEE, per germline. CDR3 residues: CASSANRVETQYF. CDR3 nucleotides: TGTGCCAGCAGCGCAAACAGGGTCGAGACCCAGTACTTC.

The chain has TRBV2 and TRBJ2-4, with D perhaps TRBD1 (6 bases). CDR1 is SNHLY and CDR2 is FYNNEI in the germline V gene. CDR3 length: 13 residues. The V end was cut by 7 bases, the J end by 7 bases, with 14 bases between. In nucleotides, the CDR3 is TGTGCCAGCACGGGACAAACGGTTAACATTCAGTACTTC. It yields the protein CASTGQTVNIQYF.

The chain employs TRBV6-5 and TRBJ2-1; D is unclear. The CDR3 runs to 16 residues. V lost 2 bases and J lost 0, with 11 bases in between. The germline CDR1 and CDR2 sequences are MNHEY and SVGAGI. The CDR3 DNA reads TGTGCCAGCAGTTACGTGGCGGCTAGCTCCTACAATGAGCAGTTCTTC. This gives the protein CASSYVAASSYNEQFF.

This clone has a handful of counts. The chain joins TRBV11-3 to TRBJ2-3; TRBD2 aligns across 8 bases. V dropped 1 base and J dropped 4; count of bases not matched to a gene: 1. The CDR3 extends over 14 amino acids. The germline gives CDR1 SGHNT, CDR2 YENEEA. CDR3 coding DNA: TGTGCCAGCAGCTTAGCGGGGGGGCCAGATACGCAGTATTTT. Encoded protein: CASSLAGGPDTQYF.

The V gene is TRBV28, the J gene TRBJ1-3; no firm D call. Deletions cut 8 bases from V and 0 bases from J, with 11 bases between. The CDR3 is 14 amino acids. Germline CDR1 is MDHEN and CDR2 is SYDVKM. DNA of the CDR3: TGTGCCAGCTCCCTACCGAACTCTGGAAACACCATATATTTT. Translation: CASSLPNSGNTIYF.

This clone was observed once. The chain is built from TRBV19 and TRBJ2-2, with 7 bases aligning to TRBD2. V lost 2 bases, J lost 2 bases, and 5 bases stayed unmatched. Germline CDR1 and CDR2: LNHDA and SQIVND (reference sequence). The CDR3 extends over 16 amino acids. For the CDR3, the DNA is TGTGCCAGTAGTATAAGTAGCGGGCCTAACACCGGGGAGCTGTTTTTT. Translation: CASSISSGPNTGELFF.

This chain's CDR3 is CASSVSSLGYTF. CDR3 sequence (DNA): TGTGCCAGCAGCGTTAGCTCGCTGGGCTACACCTTC. This sequence joins TRBV28 and TRBJ1-2; D is uncertain. The length of the CDR3 is 12 residues. Trimming left V 6 bases short and J 8 bases short, with 13 bases between. The V gene's germline CDR1 is MDHEN and CDR2 SYDVKM.

Written as DNA, the CDR3 is TGCGCCAGCAGCTTCGGTAGCGGGAGCTTGTCCCCCTACGAGCAGTACTTC. The encoded protein is CASSFGSGSLSPYEQYF. The V gene is TRBV5-1, the J gene TRBJ2-7; TRBD2 matches at 9 bases. The germline V gene encodes CDR1 SGHRS and CDR2 YFSETQ. This CDR3 comprises 17 residues. The ends lost 2 bases at V and 2 bases at J; junction bases unmatched: 11.

V usage is TRBV18 and J usage is TRBJ1-4; unclear D gene. The CDR3 has 14 amino acids. Germline values: CDR1 KGHSH, CDR2 LQKENI. Deletions cut 3 bases from V and 3 bases from J, with 8 bases between. The CDR3 here is CASSPSVSNEKLFF. The DNA for the CDR3 is TGTGCCAGCTCACCGTCAGTATCTAATGAAAAACTGTTTTTT. Based on the CDR3 plus reference TRBV18 and TRBJ1-4, the full variable domain is NAGVMQNPRHLVRRRGQEARLRCSPMKGHSHVYWYRQLPEEGLKFMVYLQKENIIDESGMPKERFSAEFPKEGPSILRIQQVVRGDSAAYFCASSPSVSNEKLFFGSGTQLSVL.

The rearrangement uses TRBV9 and TRBJ2-5; D call uncertain. There are 14 residues in the CDR3. Germline loops: CDR1 SGDLS, CDR2 YYNGEE. V was trimmed by 0 bases and J by 5 bases, leaving 11 bases between them. DNA for the CDR3: TGTGCCAGCAGCGTAGACTCCTACGCGGAGACCCAGTACTTC. It translates to CASSVDSYAETQYF.

J is TRBJ1-5 and V is TRBV19; D may be TRBD1 (5 bases). Germline V CDR1 and CDR2: LNHDA, SQIVND (reference sequence). V lost 7 bases to trimming and J lost 3 bases, with 13 bases between them. The CDR3 sequence is 14 residues long. In DNA, the CDR3 is TGTGCCAGTACCGGGGGTCGGGACAATCAGCCCCAGCATTTT. It yields the protein CASTGGRDNQPQHF. The full variable domain, with the rest looked up from reference TRBV19 and TRBJ1-5, is DGGITQSPKYLFRKEGQNVTLSCEQNLNHDAMYWYRQDPGQGLRLIYYSQIVNDFQKGDIAEGYSVSREKKESFPLTVTSAQKNPTAFYLCASTGGRDNQPQHFGDGTRLSIL.

J is TRBJ2-5 and V is TRBV6-5; 10 bases align to TRBD1. The CDR3 loop spans 13 amino acids. The V segment lost 4 bases and the J segment 7 bases; nucleotides outside the gene matches: 3. From germline, CDR1 is MNHEY and CDR2 SVGAGI. CDR3 DNA sequence: TGTGCCAGCAGTTCGGGACAGGGGAGGACCCAGTACTTC. Amino acids: CASSSGQGRTQYF.

This clone was observed once. The V gene is TRBV7-8, the J gene TRBJ2-3; D may be TRBD2 (6 bases). The ends were cut back, 5 bases at V and 0 bases at J, with 15 bases in the middle. Per the germline V gene, CDR1 is SGHVS and CDR2 is FQNEAQ. This CDR3 comprises 16 residues. The CDR3 nucleotides read TGTGCCAGCAGCCCCTTTAAGGAGGGGAGCACAGATACGCAGTATTTT. Translated: CASSPFKEGSTDTQYF. The complete variable domain, with remaining parts taken from reference TRBV7-8 and TRBJ2-3, reads GAGVSQSPRYKVAKRGQDVALRCDPISGHVSLFWYQQALGQGPEFLTYFQNEAQLDKSGLPSDRFFAERPEGSVSTLKIQRTQQEDSAVYLCASSPFKEGSTDTQYFGPGTRLTVL.

The rearrangement uses TRBV6-5 and TRBJ2-3; 9 nucleotides agree with TRBD2. CDR3 length: 15 amino acids. The J segment lost 4 bases and the V segment lost 7 bases, leaving 9 bases of the junction unmatched. Per germline, CDR1 MNHEY and CDR2 SVGAGI. CDR3 region: CASNRAGGKADTQYF. The CDR3 DNA reads as TGTGCCAGCAATCGAGCGGGAGGAAAAGCAGATACGCAGTATTTT.

The V and J genes are TRBV9 and TRBJ2-3, with TRBD1 matching over 11 bases. Germline trimming cut 1 base from V and 3 bases from J; bases unmatched to any gene: 10. CDR1 and CDR2 (germline): SGDLS, YYNGEE. This CDR3 has 18 residues. The CDR3 sequence: CASSVRTGGAGWTDTQYF. The CDR3 nucleotides are TGTGCCAGCAGCGTAAGGACAGGGGGCGCCGGTTGGACAGATACGCAGTATTTT.

The chain joins TRBV7-9 to TRBJ1-2; 9 positions match TRBD1. Per the germline V gene, CDR1 is SEHNR and CDR2 is FQNEAQ (reference sequence). This CDR3 has 14 amino acids. J was trimmed by 7 bases and V by 5 bases; bases with no gene match: 8. The chain's CDR3 is CASSLPDRGRGYTF. The DNA of the CDR3 is TGTGCCAGCAGCCTACCGGACAGGGGACGTGGCTACACCTTC.

V usage is TRBV7-6 and J usage is TRBJ2-3, with D possibly TRBD1 on 7 matching bases. This CDR3 contains 15 residues. Looked up from germline, CDR1 is SGHVS and CDR2 is FNYEAQ. V was pared by 0 bases and J by 5 bases, with 12 bases between. CDR3 amino acids: CASSLARQGGDTQYF. CDR3 sequence (DNA): TGTGCCAGCAGCTTAGCGCGACAGGGAGGAGATACGCAGTATTTT.

A single count supports this clone. V gene TRBV2 combines with J gene TRBJ2-1, with 9 bases fitting TRBD2. V dropped 3 bases and J dropped 4; count of bases not matched to a gene: 16. The CDR3 contains 19 residues. Per germline, CDR1 SNHLY and CDR2 FYNNEI. CDR3 region: CASSDISDWLAGLYNEQFF. CDR3 bases: TGTGCCAGCAGTGATATCTCGGATTGGCTAGCGGGGCTTTACAATGAGCAGTTCTTC.

The V gene is TRBV6-1, the J gene TRBJ2-3, with 8 bases fitting TRBD1. The CDR3 extends over 15 amino acids. J lost 3 bases, V lost 8 bases, and 10 bases had no gene match. Germline V gene data show CDR1 as MNHNS and CDR2 as SASEGT. As DNA, the CDR3 is TGTGCCAGCGCTCCTGCAGGGGGCTTGACAGATACGCAGTATTTT. This codes for CASAPAGGLTDTQYF.